This T cell receptor (beta chain) is from a study of cytomegalovirus exposure and HLA in healthy donors (dated by TCRdb to 2017 to 2019). With regard to the full study: According to an earlier analysis of 587 of the donors, about 179 million T cells yielded 90 million to 130 million unique TCR beta sequences and approximately 300 Gb of sequence data. An early release that covered several hundred HLA-typed donors contained approximately 300 gigabases of sequencing data and 80 million or so unique TCR sequences. Of the roughly 400 genotyped donors, 65% to 90% fell in the genetic ancestry cluster associated with self-reported Caucasian donors. The study was designed to test whether signatures of past pathogen exposure could be identified by cataloging public T cell receptors. The T cell repertoires of 666 subjects were profiled by immunosequencing and related to cytomegalovirus serostatus. Besides the first cohort of under 700 subjects, a separate validation cohort made up of 120 different subjects was used. The study combined high-throughput TCR immunosequencing, statistical association of individual TCRs with disease status, and machine learning to predict cytomegalovirus infection status. In a later analysis, previously published TCR beta repertoires from some 640 donors were re-analyzed and high-resolution HLA genotyping was added so that TCR occurrence patterns could be studied. The later analysis used no new phenotypic data to find candidate immune exposures, relying instead on TCR beta sequences and their occurrence across donors. To decide whether each TCR beta V gene segment behaved as functional or pseudogenic, an earlier analysis of nearly 600 of the donors relied on high-throughput TCR beta sequencing. Donor age, sex, ethnicity and CMV serostatus were collected together with the repertoire data. A later genetic analysis took genome-wide SNP genotypes for about 55% of the 666 donors and used that subset as a discovery cohort. Every repertoire in the discovery cohort had been generated on one and the same sequencing platform. Both class I and class II loci were covered by HLA typing, at four-digit resolution. The number of typed donors differed by locus: roughly 620-640 for A, B, C, DRB1 and DQB1; about 520 for DQA1; approximately 600 for DPA1; and about 470 for DPB1. Roughly five DR-DQ haplotypes were treated as single units for association and clustering because of strong linkage in the cohort. Across approximately 400 genotyped donors of the cohort, an average of approximately 200,000 unique TCR beta nucleotide sequences per donor were sequenced, and roughly a sixth of those sequences were non-productive. Findings and caveats that apply to the study as a whole: While some public TCRs were present in many individuals, most TCR sequences turned up only very rarely across donors. A later analysis found that most CMV-associated TCR beta chains appeared HLA-restricted, with HLA associations seemingly driven largely by CMV exposure. A further reported finding was that TCR beta sequences accurately predicted the HLA-A and HLA-B alleles for most subjects in the first cohort. The authors suggested that the approach could potentially be extended to other disease states and immunological phenotypes. The presence/absence analyses assumed that sequencing depth was roughly uniform across donors, and that assumption may not be true. In the study, around 150 TCR beta chains were listed as associated with cytomegalovirus. Broadly in line with IMGT annotations, most TCR beta V segments showed up in productive rearrangements about 90% or about 30% of the time in an earlier analysis of several hundred of the donors. In vitro tests confirmed that a few of the cytomegalovirus-associated TCR beta chains recognize cytomegalovirus antigens. Specific HLA alleles were associated with more than 15,000 TCR beta sequences at a false discovery rate of 0.05 in a later analysis. A later genetic analysis reported fewer N-insertions in productive TCRs among donors in an Asian-associated ancestry cluster than the roughly 700-donor mean. In a later analysis, HLA-associated TCR beta chains showed more clonal expansion and lower generation probabilities than non-associated chains that were equally common. In a later analysis, the rate of TCR association differed among HLA loci, with DRB1 alleles having the most associated TCRs and HLA-C alleles having the fewest. In a later analysis, several top co-occurrence clusters were reported to appear linked to parvovirus B19, influenza, CMV and Epstein-Barr virus. Because counts were too low, around 17 rarely observed V segments, including chromosome 9 orphons, were left out of the earlier analysis of over 550 of the donors. The classifier was reported to diagnose cytomegalovirus status with high specificity and sensitivity in both the original cohort and the validation cohort. The 87-base-pair reads could not distinguish some IMGT-functional V segments, including TRBV6-2 and TRBV6-3, so those segments were excluded. Because HLA typing was unavailable for some donors at each locus, only the typed subset was used in association tests. An association between a missense DCLRE1C variant and V-gene and J-gene trimming of TCR beta chains was found in a later genetic analysis and replicated in an independent cohort. This cohort had only TCR beta chains sequenced, and the lack of alpha or paired-chain data limited which features could be detected. Assigning TCR associations to individual alleles was difficult when HLA alleles, especially DR and DQ, strongly co-occurred. A cluster of highly shared sequence variants was judged likely to represent a technical artifact of the sequencing pipeline. For the cohort, immune exposure information was limited to CMV serostatus. Correlated functional status among segregating V segments might reflect linkage disequilibrium, but an unknown experimental factor could not be ruled out.

Remarks on this clone: Its target antigen remains unknown. No quality values exist for individual bases; no much larger clone is one base distant.

The cohort comprised some 700 healthy bone marrow donors. All cohort members were sampled while nominally healthy, although unrecorded immune exposures were likely present. The donor was CMV seronegative and was included in the group of approximately 350 seronegative cohort members. A peripheral blood sample was collected from each donor, and TCR beta sequencing was performed on peripheral blood mononuclear cells. The Qiagen DNeasy Blood Extraction Kit was used to extract genomic DNA from the blood cell samples. The germline V gene encodes CDR1 MNHEY and CDR2 SMNVEV (reference sequence). Inclusive of the bounding cysteine and phenylalanine, the CDR3 is 19 residues long. Of the read, only the CDR3 DNA is kept; its 57 bases are in frame from base 1. Trimming leaves V shorter by 5 bases and J shorter by 4 bases, with the junction holding 18 bases beyond the gene matches. The library was obtained by the immunoSEQ multiplex PCR assay. For the multiplex PCR, a mixture combining 60 forward primers for TCR Vbeta segments and 13 reverse primers for TCR Jbeta segments was used. Amplification of the CDR3 region of rearranged TCR beta genes was performed with a multiplex PCR assay on genomic DNA. Amplified TCR beta libraries were sequenced as 87-base-pair reads on the Illumina HiSeq System. Concerning the study's data processing: In a later analysis, tens of millions of unique TCR beta chains were counted across the 500 to 850 repertoires, and roughly 11 million of these chains were shared by at least two donors. A nearest-neighbor algorithm error-corrected the raw reads and collapsed the reads into unique sequences, merging closely related sequences to remove PCR and sequencing errors. V, D and J gene segments were assigned by aligning CDR3 sequences to IMGT reference sequences. For a sequence to be retained, a match of at least six nucleotides was required to both a V gene segment and a J gene segment. A rearrangement counted as productive if the CDR3 had no stop codons and remained in frame with V and J, and every other rearrangement counted as non-productive. CDR3 was defined by IMGT convention, running from the second conserved V-encoded cysteine to the conserved J-encoded phenylalanine. The earlier analysis of roughly 590 of the donors excluded sequences that lacked an unambiguous match to a single V gene segment. An earlier analysis of about 590 of the donors classified V segments as functional when productive rearrangements were above 56.7% and as segregating when the standard deviation between donors was above 5%. A statistical classification framework was built to diagnose cytomegalovirus status from the catalog of TCR beta chain sequences. V and J gene assignment, in a later analysis, came from comparing TCR nucleotide sequences with IMGT/GENE-DB human TR gene sequences. The TCRdist pipeline was used in a later analysis to assign CDR3 sequences and most-parsimonious VDJ recombination scenarios. In a later analysis, each TCR beta chain was defined by its CDR3 amino acid sequence together with its V-gene family, and reads lacking a unique V-gene family were excluded. As a way to deal with suspected cross-contamination and a sequencing artifact, a later analysis dropped more than 500 nucleotide sequences that were highly shared and had low generation probability. A later analysis calculated a clonal expansion index for each public chain from normalized within-repertoire ranks of inferred template counts. In a later analysis, generation probabilities were computed with a VDJ recombination model fitted to out-of-frame rearrangements, and the resulting probabilities were checked against IGoR. In a later analysis, TCR-TCR, TCR-HLA and TCR-CMV co-occurrence was scored with hypergeometric tests, and a repertoire-size bias correction was applied to TCR pairs. False discovery rates were estimated in a later analysis by permuting HLA or CMV assignments 20 times. In a later analysis, co-occurring TCRs were grouped using DBSCAN, and TCRdist sequence similarity was added for clustering within HLA-allele-positive subsets. Co-occurrence clustering excluded repertoires with fewer than 30,000 or more than 120,000 public chains, plus five with anomalous nucleotide sharing. TCRdb took over this immuneACCESS table, retaining in-frame rearrangements with V and J assigned. Such tables are incomplete; in checked studies, under half of the missing clones stem from an unresolved V gene, and the remainder is unexplained. The V and J calls and clone size are taken from that table; D and trimming were inferred from the DNA. The sample table records approximately 200,000 clones; roughly 85% of these occur just once. The ten largest clones take up approximately 2.1% of the sample.

This receptor was identified in a woman aged 50 to 65 in good health and CMV-seronegative. Sequenced sample: PBMCs. Here the chain combines TRBV27 and TRBJ2-2; 8 junctional bases match TRBD1. The sequenced DNA: TGTGCCAGCAGTCCGGGGCCGGGCAGGGGGCTTATGAGCACCGGGGAGCTGTTTTTT. Its amino acids are CASSPGPGRGLMSTGELFF.